These 23 T cell receptor beta chains share one sample of origin, sequenced in a study of human T cells and chemical hapten exposure. Time point here: patch test 3, about 24 weeks after DPC sensitization. Sample treatment: therapeutic diphenylcyclopropenone sensitization with weekly scalp DPC. RNA extraction used unfractionated whole blood as the source of total RNA. TCRdb used MiXCR to reprocess the RACE reads, holding one entry per CDR3 protein. The table lists around 40,000 distinct CDR3 sequences, approximately 12% of them singletons. The sequencing here drew on whole blood, taken in connection with sensitization to the hapten diphenylcyclopropenone (DPC). These TCRs come from a woman aged 40 to 49 with alopecia areata. Some clones in this sample may be carry-over from other donors' samples.

The chain joins TRBV3-1 to TRBJ1-1; no definite D call. CDR3 length: 14 amino acids. Per germline, CDR1 LGHDT and CDR2 YNNKEL (reference sequence). The germline V and J ends were trimmed by 5 bases and 1 base, with 11 bases remaining between them. The CDR3 is CASSKGLENTEAFF. The DNA for the CDR3 is TGTGCCAGCAGCAAAGGGTTAGAGAACACTGAAGCTTTCTTT.

This clonotype has at least ten counts. For the CDR3, the DNA is TGCAGCGTTGAGAAGGGAATCTATGGCTACACCTTC. Its protein product is CSVEKGIYGYTF. This chain links TRBV29-1 with TRBJ1-2, with D unclear. Germline V gives CDR1 SQVTM, CDR2 ANQGSEA. This CDR3 spans 12 amino acids. V dropped 3 bases and J dropped 4 bases, with 9 bases sitting between them.

This clonotype was seen a few times. This chain connects TRBV7-9 to TRBJ1-4; 7 bases fit TRBD1. Trimming took 6 bases from V and 8 from J; bases not matched to a gene: 30. This CDR3 is built from 21 residues. CDR1 SEHNR and CDR2 FQNEAQ come from the germline V gene (reference sequence). CDR3 in DNA: TGTGCCAGCAGTCGATTACCCGGGAGGGGAGGGGGCTCCAATCTTCGAGAAAAACTGTTTTTT. Amino acid sequence: CASSRLPGRGGGSNLREKLFF.

This clonotype has ten or more counts. Written as DNA, the CDR3 is TGTGCCAGCACTATTTGGGGCAGGGAGCAAGAGACCCAGTACTTC. The encoded protein is CASTIWGREQETQYF. The rearrangement links TRBV28 to TRBJ2-5; D tentatively reads TRBD1 or TRBD2 (5 bases each). Looked up from germline, CDR1 is MDHEN and CDR2 is SYDVKM. The CDR3 runs 15 residues. Trimming stripped 7 bases from V and 2 bases from J, with 17 bases between.

This clonotype was detected ten times or more. The V gene is TRBV6-6, the J gene TRBJ2-1, with 7 bases lining up with TRBD2. The CDR3 sequence is 14 residues long. The ends lost 4 bases at V and 2 bases at J; junction bases unmatched: 2. Germline loops: CDR1 MNHNY, CDR2 SVGAGI (reference sequence). The CDR3 spells CASSWRGTYNEQFF. Here the CDR3 DNA reads TGTGCCAGCAGTTGGCGGGGGACCTACAATGAGCAGTTCTTC.

This clonotype was counted only a few times. The genes are TRBV9 and TRBJ2-2; tentative D call: TRBD2 (7 bases). CDR3 size: 17 residues. CDR1 is SGDLS, CDR2 YYNGEE, per germline. The V end was cut by 0 bases, the J end by 2 bases, with 14 bases between. CDR3 region: CASSVGGLAANTGELFF. The CDR3 nucleotides read TGTGCCAGCAGCGTAGGGGGGCTAGCGGCCAACACCGGGGAGCTGTTTTTT.

This clonotype was seen at least ten times. The chain uses TRBV6-1 and TRBJ1-1; D is uncertain. The CDR3 contains 14 residues. The V gene's germline CDR1 is MNHNS and CDR2 SASEGT. Trimming stripped 2 bases from V and 2 bases from J, with 9 bases between. CDR3 bases: TGTGCCAGCAGTGAACCCCTAGCCAACACTGAAGCTTTCTTT. Residues: CASSEPLANTEAFF.

CDR3 in amino acids: CSARDGTASYGYTF. CDR3 DNA sequence: TGCAGTGCTAGAGATGGGACAGCCTCCTATGGCTACACCTTC. The genes are TRBV20-1 and TRBJ1-2; 7 bases line up with TRBD1. The CDR3 covers 14 residues. The germline V gene encodes CDR1 DFQATT and CDR2 SNEGSKA (reference sequence). Trimming cost V 0 bases and J 4 bases; bases outside gene matches: 5.

The sample holds a few counts of this clonotype. This chain links TRBV29-1 with TRBJ1-5, with D perhaps matching TRBD1 (5 bases). The CDR3 sequence is 13 residues long. From germline, CDR1 is SQVTM and CDR2 ANQGSEA. V was shortened by 6 bases and J by 4 bases, with 13 bases between the two germline ends. CDR3 nucleotides: TGCAGCGTGACTGATGGGGGGAATCAGCCCCAGCATTTT. It yields the protein CSVTDGGNQPQHF.

This clonotype was counted at least ten times. The V call is TRBV7-2, the J call TRBJ2-2; 9 nucleotides align to TRBD1. The V segment lost 5 bases and the J segment 4 bases; nucleotides outside the gene matches: 8. The germline V gene has CDR1 SGHTA and CDR2 FQGNSA. This CDR3 is built from 16 residues. The CDR3 nucleotides read TGTGCCAGCAGCCACCCCGGGACAGGGCGCACCGGGGAGCTGTTTTTT. Encoded protein: CASSHPGTGRTGELFF.

This clonotype appeared many times. The chain couples TRBV9 to TRBJ1-1; 7 nucleotides agree with TRBD1. Germline assignment: CDR1 SGDLS and CDR2 YYNGEE. The CDR3 has 13 residues. The ends lost 6 bases at V and 7 bases at J; junction bases unmatched: 9. Here the CDR3 reads CASTKDRSGEAFF. The CDR3 DNA is TGTGCCAGCACCAAGGACAGGTCAGGTGAAGCTTTCTTT.

The J gene is TRBJ2-7, the V gene TRBV2; a possible D gene is TRBD2 (6 bases). CDR1 is SNHLY and CDR2 is FYNNEI in the germline V gene. This CDR3 has 14 residues. V was trimmed by 5 bases and J by 0 bases, leaving 11 bases between them. CDR3 sequence: CASSRDGSSYEQYF. The CDR3 bases are TGTGCCAGCAGTCGGGACGGGAGCTCCTACGAGCAGTACTTC.

This clonotype was counted only a few times. The gene calls are TRBV28 and TRBJ1-1, with D hard to call. The germline V and J ends were trimmed by 5 bases and 3 bases, with 1 base remaining between them. In germline, CDR1 is MDHEN, CDR2 SYDVKM. The CDR3 length is 10 residues. The CDR3 reads CASSDTEAFF. CDR3 coding DNA: TGTGCCAGCAGTGACACTGAAGCTTTCTTT.

This clonotype was recorded a few times. The chain couples TRBV20-1 to TRBJ2-1; 12 positions match TRBD2. Per germline, CDR1 DFQATT and CDR2 SNEGSKA (reference sequence). V lost 0 bases to trimming and J lost 2 bases; unmatched junction nucleotides: 11. The length of the CDR3 is 19 residues. CDR3 coding DNA: TGCAGTGCTAGAGATTTGGGCCTAGCGGGAGGGCCAGCCTACAATGAGCAGTTCTTC. Translating it yields CSARDLGLAGGPAYNEQFF.

This clonotype was counted at least ten times. The chain links TRBV19 to TRBJ2-5; D tentatively fits TRBD1 or TRBD2 (5 bases each). This CDR3 region has 12 residues. CDR1 is LNHDA and CDR2 is SQIVND in the germline V gene (reference sequence). The V end was cut by 10 bases, the J end by 5 bases, with 14 bases between. CDR3 residues: CATQGRSETQYF. The DNA for the CDR3 is TGTGCCACCCAGGGACGTAGCGAGACCCAGTACTTC.

This clonotype was seen repeatedly, ten times or more. CDR3 amino acids: CASSPGTSGVYEQYF. The CDR3 nucleotides are TGCGCCAGCAGCCCTGGGACTAGCGGTGTCTACGAGCAGTACTTC. The V gene is TRBV4-1, the J gene TRBJ2-7; the match to TRBD2 covers 11 bases. J lost 3 bases, V lost 4 bases, and 5 bases had no gene match. The length of the CDR3 is 15 residues. Germline loops: CDR1 MGHRA, CDR2 YSYEKL.

This clonotype occurred a few times. CDR3 protein: CACSGGGNQPQHF. In DNA form, the CDR3 reads TGTGCCTGCAGCGGGGGTGGCAATCAGCCCCAGCATTTT. V is TRBV10-3 and J is TRBJ1-5, with D perhaps matching TRBD1 (5 bases). The length of the CDR3 is 13 residues. Germline V gives CDR1 ENHRY, CDR2 SYGVKD. With 11 bases removed from V and 2 bases from J, the gap between germline ends came to 13 bases.

This clonotype has at least ten counts. The genes are TRBV7-7 and TRBJ2-5; weak D call: TRBD1 (6 bases). V lost 5 bases and J lost 2, with 18 bases in between. The length of the CDR3 is 16 residues. The germline gives CDR1 SSHAT, CDR2 FNYEAQ (reference sequence). The CDR3, as DNA: TGTGCCAGCAGCCCCACCACAGGGACGATACAAGAGACCCAGTACTTC. It encodes CASSPTTGTIQETQYF.

This clonotype was detected ten times or more. The genes are TRBV28 and TRBJ2-7, with 14 bases matching TRBD2. This CDR3 region has 16 residues. V trimming: 6 bases; J trimming: 1 base; junction bases outside the gene matches: 5. Germline CDR1 reads MDHEN; CDR2 reads SYDVKM. The DNA for the CDR3 is TGTGCCAGCAGGATGGGACTAGCGGGGGCATCCTACGAGCAGTACTTC. Its translation: CASRMGLAGASYEQYF.

This clonotype was detected a few times. The rearrangement joins TRBV5-1 to TRBJ2-3; TRBD2 matches 12 bases. CDR1 and CDR2 from the germline V gene are SGHRS and YFSETQ. This CDR3 region has 14 residues. Losses at the gene ends were 2 bases for V and 6 bases for J; bases not matched to a gene: 1. CDR3 sequence: CASSLGTSGDTQYF. CDR3 nucleotide sequence: TGCGCCAGCAGCTTAGGGACTAGCGGGGATACGCAGTATTTT.

This rearrangement joins TRBV12-3 or TRBV12-4 to TRBJ1-2; tentatively, D is TRBD1 (5 bases). V was clipped by 5 bases and J by 7 bases, with 17 bases between them. This CDR3 is 14 amino acids long. The CDR3 DNA reads as TGTGCCAGCAGTCCCGACAGTGGGATGAGTGGCTACACCTTC. Residues: CASSPDSGMSGYTF.

On this clonotype: This may be a read error: a much more frequent sequence differs by one nucleotide. This chain connects TRBV11-1 to TRBJ2-1; D remains unclear. The length of the CDR3 is 16 residues. Germline values: CDR1 SGHAT, CDR2 FQDESV (reference sequence). V lost 2 bases, J lost 9 bases, and 20 bases lay in between. CDR3 bases: TGTGCCAGCAGCTTAACCCTCGGCCCATGGCGTGGTGAGCAGTTCTTC. Its protein product is CASSLTLGPWRGEQFF.

There are a few counts of this clonotype. This chain links TRBV12-3 or TRBV12-4 with TRBJ1-1; no clear D gene. The CDR3 has 11 residues. Trimming removed 5 bases from V and 5 bases from J, with 6 bases in between. In DNA form, the CDR3 reads TGTGCCAGCAGTAAGTCGACTGAAGCTTTCTTT. It yields the protein CASSKSTEAFF.